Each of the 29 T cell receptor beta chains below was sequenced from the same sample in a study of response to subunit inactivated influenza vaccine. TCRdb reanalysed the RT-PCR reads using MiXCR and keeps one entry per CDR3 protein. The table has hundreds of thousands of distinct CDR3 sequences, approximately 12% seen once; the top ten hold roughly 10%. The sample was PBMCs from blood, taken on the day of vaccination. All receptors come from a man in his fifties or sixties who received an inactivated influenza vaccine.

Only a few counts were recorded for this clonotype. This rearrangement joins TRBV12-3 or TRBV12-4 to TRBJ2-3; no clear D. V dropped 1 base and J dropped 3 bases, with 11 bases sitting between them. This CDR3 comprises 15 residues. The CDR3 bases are TGTGCCAGCAGTTTAGTAAAGGTTGGGACAGATACGCAGTATTTT. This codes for CASSLVKVGTDTQYF.

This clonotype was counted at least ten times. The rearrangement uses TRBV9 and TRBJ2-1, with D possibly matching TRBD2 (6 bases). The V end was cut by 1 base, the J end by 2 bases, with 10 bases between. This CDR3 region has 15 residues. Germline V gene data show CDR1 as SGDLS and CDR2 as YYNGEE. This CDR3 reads CASSVSPGAYNEQFF. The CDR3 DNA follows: TGTGCCAGCAGCGTATCTCCGGGAGCCTACAATGAGCAGTTCTTC.

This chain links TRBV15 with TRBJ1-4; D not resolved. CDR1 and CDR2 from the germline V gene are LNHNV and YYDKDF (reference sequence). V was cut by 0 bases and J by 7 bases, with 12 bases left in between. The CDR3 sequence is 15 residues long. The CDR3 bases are TGTGCCACCAGCAGAGATCCTGCGGGGAGTGAAAAACTGTTTTTT. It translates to CATSRDPAGSEKLFF.

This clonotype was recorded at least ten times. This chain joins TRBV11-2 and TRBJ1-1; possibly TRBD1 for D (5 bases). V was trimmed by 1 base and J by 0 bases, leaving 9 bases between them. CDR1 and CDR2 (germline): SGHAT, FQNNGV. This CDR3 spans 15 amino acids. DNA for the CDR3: TGTGCCAGCAGCTTAGGACAGAACCTGAACACTGAAGCTTTCTTT. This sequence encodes CASSLGQNLNTEAFF.

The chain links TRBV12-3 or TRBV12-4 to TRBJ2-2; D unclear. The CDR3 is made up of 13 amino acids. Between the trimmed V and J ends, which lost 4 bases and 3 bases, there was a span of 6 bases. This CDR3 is CASSWGYTGELFF. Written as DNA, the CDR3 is TGTGCCAGCAGTTGGGGTTACACCGGGGAGCTGTTTTTT.

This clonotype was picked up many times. In DNA, the CDR3 is TGCGCCAGCAGCCAAGTATTTGGGACAGGGGTTAGCAATGAGCAGTTCTTC. The encoded protein is CASSQVFGTGVSNEQFF. This sequence joins TRBV4-1 and TRBJ2-1; 10 nucleotides align to TRBD1. Per the germline V gene, CDR1 is MGHRA and CDR2 is YSYEKL. This CDR3 is 17 amino acids long. Germline trimming cut 1 base from V and 6 bases from J; bases unmatched to any gene: 9.

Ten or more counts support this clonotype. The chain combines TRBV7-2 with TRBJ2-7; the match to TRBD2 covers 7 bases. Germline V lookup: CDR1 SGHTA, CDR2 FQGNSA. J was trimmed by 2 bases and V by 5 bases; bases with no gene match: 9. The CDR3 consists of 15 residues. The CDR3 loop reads CASSRSGAATYEQYF. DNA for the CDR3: TGTGCCAGCAGCCGGAGCGGGGCAGCTACCTACGAGCAGTACTTC.

The CDR3 DNA is TGTGCCAGCAGCTTGAAACCGAGCAACAATGAAAAACTGTTTTTT. This codes for CASSLKPSNNEKLFF. The chain employs TRBV5-5 and TRBJ1-4; D unclear. The germline CDR1 and CDR2 sequences are SGHKS and YYEKEE (reference sequence). V lost 1 base, J lost 5 bases, and 12 bases lay in between. CDR3 length: 15 residues.

The CDR3 protein is CASSQAGETYEQYF. The CDR3 nucleotides are TGTGCCAGCAGCCAAGCAGGGGAAACCTACGAGCAGTACTTC. The V call is TRBV3-1, the J call TRBJ2-7; perhaps TRBD1 as D (6 bases). From germline, CDR1 is LGHDT and CDR2 YNNKEL (reference sequence). The CDR3 covers 14 residues. Trimming removed 1 base at V and 2 bases at J, with 9 bases between.

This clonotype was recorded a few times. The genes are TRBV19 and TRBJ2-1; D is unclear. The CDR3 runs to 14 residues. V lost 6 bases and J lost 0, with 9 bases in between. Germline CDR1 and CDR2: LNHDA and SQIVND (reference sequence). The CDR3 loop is CASRGPGSYNEQFF. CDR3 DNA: TGTGCCAGTAGAGGTCCCGGCTCCTACAATGAGCAGTTCTTC.

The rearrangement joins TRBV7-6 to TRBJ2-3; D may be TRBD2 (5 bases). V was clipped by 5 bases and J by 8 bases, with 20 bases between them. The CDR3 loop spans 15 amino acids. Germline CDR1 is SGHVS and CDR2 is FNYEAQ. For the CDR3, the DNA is TGTGCCAGCAGCGATACCGGGCCGGTGGCGGGTACGCAGTATTTT. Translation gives CASSDTGPVAGTQYF.

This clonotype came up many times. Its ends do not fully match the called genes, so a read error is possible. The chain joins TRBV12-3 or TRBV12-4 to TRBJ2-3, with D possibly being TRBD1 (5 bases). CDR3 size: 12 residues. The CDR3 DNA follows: TGTGCCAGCAGCTTAGGGGTGGATACGCAGTATTTT. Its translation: CASSLGVDTQYF.

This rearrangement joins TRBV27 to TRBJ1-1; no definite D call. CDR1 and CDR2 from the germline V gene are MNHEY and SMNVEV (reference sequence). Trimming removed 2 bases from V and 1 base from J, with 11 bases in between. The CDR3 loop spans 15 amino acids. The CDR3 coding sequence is TGTGCCAGCAGTTTAACCGTCCGGGGGAACACTGAAGCTTTCTTT. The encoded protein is CASSLTVRGNTEAFF.

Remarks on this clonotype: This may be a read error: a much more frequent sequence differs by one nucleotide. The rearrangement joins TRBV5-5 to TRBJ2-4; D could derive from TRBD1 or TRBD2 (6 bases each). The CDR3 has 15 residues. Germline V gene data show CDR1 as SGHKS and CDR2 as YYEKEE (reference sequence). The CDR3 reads CASTMEGVGKTIQYF. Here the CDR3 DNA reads TGTGCCAGCACTATGGAGGGGGTGGGGAAAACCATTCAGTACTTC.

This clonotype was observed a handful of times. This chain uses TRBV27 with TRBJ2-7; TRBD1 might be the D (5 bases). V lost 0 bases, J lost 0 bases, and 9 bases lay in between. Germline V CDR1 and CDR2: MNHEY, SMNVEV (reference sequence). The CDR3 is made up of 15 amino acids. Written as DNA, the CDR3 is TGTGCCAGCAGTTTATCGTCGGACAACTCCTACGAGCAGTACTTC. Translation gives CASSLSSDNSYEQYF.

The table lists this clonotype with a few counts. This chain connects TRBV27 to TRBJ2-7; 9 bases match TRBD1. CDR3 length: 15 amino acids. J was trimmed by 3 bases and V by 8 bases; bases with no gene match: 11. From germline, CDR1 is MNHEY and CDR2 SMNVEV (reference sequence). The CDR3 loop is CASGHAGTGLYEQYF. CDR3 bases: TGTGCCAGCGGACACGCCGGGACAGGGCTCTACGAGCAGTACTTC.

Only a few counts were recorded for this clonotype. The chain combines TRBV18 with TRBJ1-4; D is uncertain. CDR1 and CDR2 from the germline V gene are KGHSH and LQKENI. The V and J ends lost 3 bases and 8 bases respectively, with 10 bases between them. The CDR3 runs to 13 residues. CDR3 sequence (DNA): TGTGCCAGCTCACCTTGGAGCAACGAAAAACTGTTTTTT. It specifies CASSPWSNEKLFF.

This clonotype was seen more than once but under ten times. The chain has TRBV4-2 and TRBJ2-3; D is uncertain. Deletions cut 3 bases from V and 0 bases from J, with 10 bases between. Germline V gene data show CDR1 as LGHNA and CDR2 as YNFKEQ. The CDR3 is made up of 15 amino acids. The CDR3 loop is CASSHSYLSTDTQYF. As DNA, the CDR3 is TGTGCCAGCAGCCATTCCTACTTAAGCACAGATACGCAGTATTTT.

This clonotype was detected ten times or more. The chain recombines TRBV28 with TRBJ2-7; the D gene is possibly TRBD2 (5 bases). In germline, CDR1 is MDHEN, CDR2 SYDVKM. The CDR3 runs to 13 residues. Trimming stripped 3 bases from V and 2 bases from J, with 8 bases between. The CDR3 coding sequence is TGTGCCAGCAGTTTGCGGACTGCCTACGAGCAGTACTTC. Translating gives CASSLRTAYEQYF. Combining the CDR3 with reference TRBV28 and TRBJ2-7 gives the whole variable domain DVKVTQSSRYLVKRTGEKVFLECVQDMDHENMFWYRQDPGLGLRLIYFSYDVKMKEKGDIPEGYSVSREKKERFSLILESASTNQTSMYLCASSLRTAYEQYFGPGTRLTVT.

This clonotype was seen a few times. The CDR3 here is CSARGDHRWGYEQYF. The CDR3 DNA follows: TGCAGTGCTAGAGGGGACCACCGATGGGGCTACGAGCAGTACTTC. The V and J genes are TRBV20-1 and TRBJ2-7; D assignment may be TRBD1 or TRBD2 (5 bases each). The V and J ends lost 1 base and 3 bases respectively, with 16 bases between them. The CDR3 loop spans 15 amino acids. Germline CDR1 DFQATT, CDR2 SNEGSKA (reference sequence).

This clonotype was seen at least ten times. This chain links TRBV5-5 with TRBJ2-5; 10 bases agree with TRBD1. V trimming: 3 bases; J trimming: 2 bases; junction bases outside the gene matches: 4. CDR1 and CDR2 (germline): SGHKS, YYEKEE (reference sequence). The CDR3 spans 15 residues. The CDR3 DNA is TGTGCCAGCAGCTGGGGACAGGGGCGGCAAGAGACCCAGTACTTC. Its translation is CASSWGQGRQETQYF.

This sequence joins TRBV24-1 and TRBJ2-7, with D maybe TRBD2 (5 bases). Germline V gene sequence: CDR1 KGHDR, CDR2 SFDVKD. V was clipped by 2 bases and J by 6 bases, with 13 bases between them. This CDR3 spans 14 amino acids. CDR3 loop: CATSDSRVGSEQYF. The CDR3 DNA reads TGTGCCACCAGTGATTCGCGGGTCGGATCCGAGCAGTACTTC.

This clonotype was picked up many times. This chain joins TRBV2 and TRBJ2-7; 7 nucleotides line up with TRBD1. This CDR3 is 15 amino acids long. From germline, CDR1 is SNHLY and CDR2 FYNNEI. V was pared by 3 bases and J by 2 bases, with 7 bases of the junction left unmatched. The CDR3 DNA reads TGTGCCAGCAGTGAGGGACAGACTAAGACCTACGAGCAGTACTTC. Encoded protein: CASSEGQTKTYEQYF. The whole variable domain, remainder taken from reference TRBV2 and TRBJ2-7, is EPEVTQTPSHQVTQMGQEVILRCVPISNHLYFYWYRQILGQKVEFLVSFYNNEISEKSEIFDDQFSVERPDGSNFTLKIRSTKLEDSAMYFCASSEGQTKTYEQYFGPGTRLTVT.

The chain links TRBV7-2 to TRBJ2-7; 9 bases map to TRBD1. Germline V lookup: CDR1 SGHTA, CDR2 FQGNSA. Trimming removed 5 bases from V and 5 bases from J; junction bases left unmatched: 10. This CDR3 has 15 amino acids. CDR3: CASSTGPGTGNEQYF. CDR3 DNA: TGTGCCAGCAGCACCGGACCCGGGACAGGGAACGAGCAGTACTTC.

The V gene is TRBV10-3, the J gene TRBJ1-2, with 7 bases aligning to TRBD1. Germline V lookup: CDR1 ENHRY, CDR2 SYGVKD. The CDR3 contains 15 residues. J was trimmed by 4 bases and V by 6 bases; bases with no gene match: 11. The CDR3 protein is CAIRPSSDRSYGYTF. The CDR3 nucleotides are TGTGCCATCAGGCCCTCTTCGGACAGGAGCTATGGCTACACCTTC.

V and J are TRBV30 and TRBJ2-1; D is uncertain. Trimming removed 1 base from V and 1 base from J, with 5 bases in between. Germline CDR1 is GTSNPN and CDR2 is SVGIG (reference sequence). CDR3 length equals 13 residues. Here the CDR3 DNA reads TGTGCCTGGAGTGGAGTATCCTACAATGAGCAGTTCTTC. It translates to CAWSGVSYNEQFF. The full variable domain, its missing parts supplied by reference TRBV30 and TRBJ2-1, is SQTIHQWPATLVQPVGSPLSLECTVEGTSNPNLYWYRQAAGRGLQLLFYSVGIGQISSEVPQNLSASRPQDRQFILSSKKLLLSDSGFYLCAWSGVSYNEQFFGPGTRLTVL.

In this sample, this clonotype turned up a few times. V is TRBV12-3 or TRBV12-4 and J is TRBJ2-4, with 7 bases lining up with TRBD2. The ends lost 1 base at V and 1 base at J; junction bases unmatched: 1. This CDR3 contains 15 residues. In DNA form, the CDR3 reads TGTGCCAGCAGTTTAGACGGGGGGGCCAAAAACATTCAGTACTTC. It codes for CASSLDGGAKNIQYF.

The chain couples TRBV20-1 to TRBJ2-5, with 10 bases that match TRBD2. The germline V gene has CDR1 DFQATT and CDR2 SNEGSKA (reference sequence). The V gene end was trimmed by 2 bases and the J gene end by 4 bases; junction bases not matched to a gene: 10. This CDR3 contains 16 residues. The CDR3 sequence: CSARPPLAGVVETQYF. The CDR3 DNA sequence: TGCAGTGCTAGACCCCCCCTAGCGGGAGTGGTAGAGACCCAGTACTTC.

CDR3 DNA: TGTGCCAGCAGCCCCATAGCGGAAGGGGGGGAGCAGTACTTC. Protein sequence: CASSPIAEGGEQYF. The chain employs TRBV6-1 and TRBJ2-7; possibly TRBD1 or TRBD2 for D (6 bases each). The CDR3 totals 14 residues. Trimming took 6 bases from V and 7 from J, leaving 19 bases between them. The germline V gene has CDR1 MNHNS and CDR2 SASEGT.